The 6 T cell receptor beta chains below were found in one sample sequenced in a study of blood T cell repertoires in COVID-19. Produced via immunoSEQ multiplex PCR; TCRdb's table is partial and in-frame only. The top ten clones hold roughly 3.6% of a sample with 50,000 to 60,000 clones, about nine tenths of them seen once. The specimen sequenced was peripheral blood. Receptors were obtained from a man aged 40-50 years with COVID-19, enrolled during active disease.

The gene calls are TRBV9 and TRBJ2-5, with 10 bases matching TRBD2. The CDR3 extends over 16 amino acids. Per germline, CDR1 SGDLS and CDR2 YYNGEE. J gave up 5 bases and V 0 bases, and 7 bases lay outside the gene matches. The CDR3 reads CASSVGTSGLRETQYF. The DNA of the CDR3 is TGTGCCAGCAGCGTAGGGACTAGCGGCCTCCGGGAGACCCAGTACTTC.

The CDR3 protein is CASSRPGTGGGEQYF. DNA of the CDR3: TGTGCCAGCTCACGCCCCGGGACAGGGGGTGGCGAGCAGTACTTC. J is TRBJ2-7 and V is TRBV18, with TRBD1 matching over 11 bases. Germline V gene lookup returns CDR1 KGHSH and CDR2 LQKENI. V was clipped by 4 bases and J by 6 bases; unmatched bases: 8. CDR3 length: 15 residues.

CDR3 loop: CSVQGASNQPQHF. In DNA form, the CDR3 reads TGCAGCGTCCAGGGGGCGAGCAATCAGCCCCAGCATTTT. This chain uses TRBV29-1 with TRBJ1-5, with 8 positions matching TRBD1. The length of the CDR3 is 13 residues. V was clipped by 6 bases and J by 1 base; unmatched bases: 2. The germline V gene encodes CDR1 SQVTM and CDR2 ANQGSEA.

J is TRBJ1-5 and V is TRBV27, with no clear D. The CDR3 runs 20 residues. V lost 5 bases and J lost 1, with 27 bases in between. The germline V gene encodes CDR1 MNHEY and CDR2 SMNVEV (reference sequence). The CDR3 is CASSVIYELSLKESNQPQHF. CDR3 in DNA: TGTGCCAGCAGTGTAATATACGAACTATCCCTGAAGGAGAGCAATCAGCCCCAGCATTTT.

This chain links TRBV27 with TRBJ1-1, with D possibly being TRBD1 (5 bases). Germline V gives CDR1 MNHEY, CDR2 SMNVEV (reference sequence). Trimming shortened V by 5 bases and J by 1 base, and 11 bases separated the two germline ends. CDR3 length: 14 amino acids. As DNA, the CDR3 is TGTGCCAGCAGTGCCAGACAGAGGAACACTGAAGCTTTCTTT. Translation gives CASSARQRNTEAFF.

CDR3 protein: CASSLLGFGTEAFF. The DNA for the CDR3 is TGTGCCAGCAGTTTACTAGGTTTCGGGACTGAAGCTTTCTTT. The rearrangement uses TRBV27 and TRBJ1-1; D ambiguous. Germline V gene sequence: CDR1 MNHEY, CDR2 SMNVEV (reference sequence). CDR3 length: 14 amino acids. V was pared by 2 bases and J by 5 bases, with 12 bases between.